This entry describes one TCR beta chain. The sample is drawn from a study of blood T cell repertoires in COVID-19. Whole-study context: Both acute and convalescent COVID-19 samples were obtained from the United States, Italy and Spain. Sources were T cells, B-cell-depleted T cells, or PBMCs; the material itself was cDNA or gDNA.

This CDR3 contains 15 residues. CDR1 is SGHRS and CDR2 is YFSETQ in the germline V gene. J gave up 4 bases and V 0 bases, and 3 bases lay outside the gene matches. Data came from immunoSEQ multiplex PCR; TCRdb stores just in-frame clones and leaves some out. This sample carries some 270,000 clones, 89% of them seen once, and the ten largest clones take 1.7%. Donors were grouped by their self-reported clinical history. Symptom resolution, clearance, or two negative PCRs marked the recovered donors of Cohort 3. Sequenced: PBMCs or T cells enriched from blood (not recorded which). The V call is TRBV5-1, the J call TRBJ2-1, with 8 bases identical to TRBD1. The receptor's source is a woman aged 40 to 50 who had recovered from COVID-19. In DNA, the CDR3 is TGCGCCAGCAGCTTGGTACAGGGGGGATACAATGAGCAGTTCTTC. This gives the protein CASSLVQGGYNEQFF.